This T cell receptor beta chain derives from a study of blood T cell repertoires in COVID-19. At the level of the study: Samples came from the United States, Italy and Spain, spanning acute and convalescent COVID-19. T cells, B-cell-depleted T cells, or PBMCs provided the cDNA or gDNA that served as material.

This CDR3 is built from 13 residues. Germline V gene sequence: CDR1 SNHLY, CDR2 FYNNEI. V dropped 5 bases and J dropped 6 bases, with 10 bases sitting between them. In the original processing: Researchers report that nucleated cell counts were estimated from reference gene primer amplification. TCRdb's table, derived via immunoSEQ multiplex PCR, lists solely in-frame clones and lacks some. V and J calls and clone size follow that table, whereas D and trimming were derived from the DNA. The sample shows about 62,000 clones, around 80% of them seen only once. The rearrangement links TRBV2 to TRBJ2-2, with TRBD2 as a possible D gene (5 bases). This sequence originates from a man aged 55-75 years with acute or convalescent COVID-19. Sequences were obtained from peripheral blood. The CDR3 sequence: CASSLRRPGELFF. DNA of the CDR3: TGTGCCAGCAGTCTCCGGAGGCCCGGGGAGCTGTTTTTT.